Shown below are 12 T cell receptor beta chains from a single sample sequenced in a study of blood T cell repertoires in COVID-19. Assay: immunoSEQ multiplex PCR; the TCRdb copy retains only in-frame clones and omits some. The sample yields more than 250,000 clones, 86% seen once. Sequenced material: PBMCs or T cells enriched from blood (not recorded which). The receptor source for this set is a woman aged 18-30 years who had recovered from COVID-19.

This sequence joins TRBV11-3 and TRBJ2-1; 7 nucleotides match TRBD1. The germline V gene has CDR1 SGHNT and CDR2 YENEEA. The CDR3 contains 16 residues. The V segment lost 0 bases and the J segment 16 bases; nucleotides outside the gene matches: 18. CDR3 nucleotides: TGTGCCAGCAGCTTAGATCTCACGCCCTCGGGACAGCCGTATTTCTTC. Translated, it gives CASSLDLTPSGQPYFF.

The chain links TRBV5-1 to TRBJ2-1, with TRBD1 matching 10 bases. Germline lookup yields CDR1 SGHRS and CDR2 YFSETQ. With V trimmed by 3 bases and J by 6 bases, 6 bases remained unmatched. The CDR3 extends over 15 amino acids. The CDR3 DNA reads as TGCGCCAGCAGCTATCGGGACAGGGGCATCAATGAGCAGTTCTTC. It translates to CASSYRDRGINEQFF. The variable domain in full, with the rest retrieved from reference TRBV5-1 and TRBJ2-1, is KAGVTQTPRYLIKTRGQQVTLSCSPISGHRSVSWYQQTPGQGLQFLFEYFSETQRNKGNFPGRFSGRQFSNSRSEMNVSTLELGDSALYLCASSYRDRGINEQFFGPGTRLTVL.

This clone was picked up a small number of times. The chain uses TRBV2 and TRBJ2-3, with D perhaps TRBD2 (5 bases). Trimming removed 2 bases from V and 9 bases from J, with 15 bases in between. Germline CDR1 SNHLY, CDR2 FYNNEI. The CDR3 consists of 14 residues. The CDR3 spells CASSELGGLVTQYF. CDR3 nucleotides: TGTGCCAGCAGTGAATTAGGCGGGCTGGTGACGCAGTATTTT.

The chain carries TRBV3-1 (or the pseudogene TRBV3-2) and TRBJ1-6, with D possibly being TRBD1 (5 bases). The V and J ends lost 0 bases and 6 bases respectively, with 15 bases between them. The CDR3 is made up of 17 amino acids. Germline V gene lookup returns CDR1 LGHDT and CDR2 YNNKEL (reference sequence). The CDR3 is CASSQDYGGTVNSPLHF. The CDR3 region has the DNA TGTGCCAGCAGCCAAGATTATGGGGGGACTGTTAATTCACCCCTCCACTTT.

The chain has TRBV14 and TRBJ1-2, with D uncertain. The germline V and J ends were trimmed by 4 bases and 4 bases, with 16 bases remaining between them. From germline, CDR1 is SGHDN and CDR2 FVKESK. CDR3 length: 15 amino acids. CDR3 DNA: TGTGCCAGCAGCCTCAGCGGGCTGGGAAGCTATGGCTACACCTTC. It specifies CASSLSGLGSYGYTF.

This chain joins TRBV9 and TRBJ2-1; 8 nucleotides line up with TRBD2. Trimming took 0 bases from V and 8 from J; bases not matched to a gene: 4. This CDR3 has 14 amino acids. Germline V gene data show CDR1 as SGDLS and CDR2 as YYNGEE. The CDR3 sequence: CASSVGGLVDEQFF. CDR3 sequence (DNA): TGTGCCAGCAGCGTAGGGGGACTAGTGGATGAGCAGTTCTTC.

About this clone: Compared with germline, one end of the junction differs, possibly owing to a read error. J is TRBJ1-2 and V is TRBV27, with 11 nucleotides matching TRBD1. This CDR3 contains 14 residues. Germline values: CDR1 MNHEY, CDR2 SMNVEV (reference sequence). In DNA form, the CDR3 reads TGTGCCAGCAGTTTCTCTGGACAGGGGGCGCGGGTTGCCTTC. The encoded protein is CASSFSGQGARVAF.

For this clone: Other DNA sequences in the sample encode the same CDR3. The gene calls are TRBV27 and TRBJ2-1, with TRBD2 matching over 10 bases. CDR3 length equals 18 residues. Germline assignment: CDR1 MNHEY and CDR2 SMNVEV (reference sequence). V lost 6 bases and J lost 0; bases outside the gene matches: 11. This CDR3 is CASSPGTSGMSSYNEQFF. For the CDR3, the DNA is TGTGCCAGCAGCCCCGGTACTAGCGGGATGAGCTCCTACAATGAGCAGTTCTTC.

This clone came up once. The chain uses TRBV4-1 and TRBJ2-1; 7 bases agree with TRBD1. CDR3 size: 14 residues. Germline-derived CDR1 and CDR2 are MGHRA and YSYEKL. Losses at the gene ends were 3 bases for V and 4 bases for J; bases not matched to a gene: 3. In DNA, the CDR3 is TGCGCCAGCAGCCATCCGGGACAGTACAATGAGCAGTTCTTC. Encoded protein: CASSHPGQYNEQFF.

This clone is a singleton in its sample. The chain is built from TRBV27 and TRBJ1-5, with D perhaps matching TRBD1 (6 bases). With 6 bases removed from V and 2 bases from J, the gap between germline ends came to 14 bases. Germline V gene data show CDR1 as MNHEY and CDR2 as SMNVEV (reference sequence). The CDR3 totals 15 residues. The CDR3 nucleotides read TGTGCCAGCAGCCCAGGGGTACAGGGCAATCAGCCCCAGCATTTT. Its translation: CASSPGVQGNQPQHF.

This clone came up once. CDR3 amino acids: CASRHLDGYEQYF. For the CDR3, the DNA is TGTGCCAGCAGGCACCTAGACGGCTACGAGCAGTACTTC. The J gene is TRBJ2-7, the V gene TRBV28; D not resolved. V was pared by 6 bases and J by 3 bases, with 12 bases between. CDR3 size: 13 residues. CDR1 is MDHEN and CDR2 is SYDVKM in the germline V gene.

With respect to this clone: A read error may produce the germline difference seen at one junction end. This sequence joins TRBV9 and TRBJ2-5; D is perhaps TRBD2 (6 bases). Germline V gene sequence: CDR1 SGDLS, CDR2 YYNGEE. The CDR3 has 12 residues. The CDR3 DNA is TGTGCCAGCACCGGGAGAGGTACTCATCTTCACTTC. Translated, it gives CASTGRGTHLHF.